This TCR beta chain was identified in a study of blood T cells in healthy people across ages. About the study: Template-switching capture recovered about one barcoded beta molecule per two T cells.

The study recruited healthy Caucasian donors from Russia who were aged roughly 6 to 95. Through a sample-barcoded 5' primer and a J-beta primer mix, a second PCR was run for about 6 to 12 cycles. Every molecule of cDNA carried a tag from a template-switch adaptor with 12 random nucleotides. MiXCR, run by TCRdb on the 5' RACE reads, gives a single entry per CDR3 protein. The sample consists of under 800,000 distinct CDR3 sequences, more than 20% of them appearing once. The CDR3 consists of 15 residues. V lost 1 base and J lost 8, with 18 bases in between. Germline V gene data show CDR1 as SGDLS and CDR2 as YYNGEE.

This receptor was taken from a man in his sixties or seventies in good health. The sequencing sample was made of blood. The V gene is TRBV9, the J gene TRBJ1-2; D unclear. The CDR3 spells CASSVSPGGVEGYTF. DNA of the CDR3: TGTGCCAGCAGCGTAAGCCCCGGCGGGGTCGAAGGCTACACCTTC.